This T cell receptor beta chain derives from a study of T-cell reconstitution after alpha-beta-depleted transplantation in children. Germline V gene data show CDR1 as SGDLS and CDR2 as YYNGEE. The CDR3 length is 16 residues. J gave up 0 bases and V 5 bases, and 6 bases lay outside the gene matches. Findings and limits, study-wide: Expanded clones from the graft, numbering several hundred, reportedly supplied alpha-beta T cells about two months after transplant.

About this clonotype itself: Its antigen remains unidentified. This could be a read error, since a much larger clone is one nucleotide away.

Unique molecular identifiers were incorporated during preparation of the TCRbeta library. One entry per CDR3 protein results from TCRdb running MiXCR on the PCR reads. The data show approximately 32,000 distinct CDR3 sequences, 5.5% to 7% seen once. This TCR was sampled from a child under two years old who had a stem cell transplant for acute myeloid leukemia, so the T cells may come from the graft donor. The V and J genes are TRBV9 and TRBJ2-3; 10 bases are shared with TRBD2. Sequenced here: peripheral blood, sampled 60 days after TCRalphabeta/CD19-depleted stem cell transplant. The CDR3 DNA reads TGTGCCAGCAGGGCCTTGACTAGCGGGAGCACAGATACGCAGTATTTT. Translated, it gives CASRALTSGSTDTQYF.